This T cell receptor beta chain was sequenced in a study of T cells in Graves' hyperthyroidism and ophthalmopathy. RNA transcripts were the template for amplifying TCR beta CDR3 regions. In the first-round RT-PCR of the TCR CDR3, the HTBI primer set was used. One entry per CDR3 protein results from TCRdb running MiXCR on the multiplex PCR reads. Of around 620,000 distinct CDR3 sequences in the sample, 35% to 55% were seen once. Regarding this clonotype: Its antigen is unidentified.

V was cut by 0 bases and J by 1 base, with 6 bases left in between. CDR3 length equals 14 residues. Germline CDR1 reads LGHDT; CDR2 reads YNNKEL (reference sequence). Patients with uncontrolled infections, other autoimmune diseases, pregnancy or lactation were excluded. Points from the study as a whole: From stable hyperthyroidism, ophthalmopathy was separated by a 13 V-J model.

The source of this sequence is an adult woman with Graves' disease, either hyperthyroidism or ophthalmopathy (not recorded which). The V and J genes are TRBV3-1 and TRBJ1-1; the D is unclear. Specimen: peripheral blood or thyroid tissue (not recorded which). The CDR3 DNA follows: TGTGCCAGCAGCCAAGATCATGGGAACACTGAAGCTTTCTTT. Translated, it gives CASSQDHGNTEAFF.